This T cell receptor (beta chain) was documented in a study of low-dose radiotherapy and immunotherapy resistance in tumors. This clonotype was detected many times. CDR3 length: 14 amino acids. Trimming at V came to 9 bases and at J to 2 bases, leaving 5 bases not matched to a gene. Germline assignment: CDR1 LNHDA and CDR2 SQIVND (reference sequence). The time point is: before trial treatment. Alpha- and beta-chain coverage of first-strand cDNA came from TRAV- and TRBV-specific primers. Amplification, which lasted 15 to 20 PCR cycles, used a constant-region primer and V-primer adapter to amplify TCRs. TCRdb reanalysed the reads using MiXCR and keeps one entry per CDR3 protein. The data show approximately 90,000 distinct CDR3 sequences, more than 8.5% seen once.

Sequencing used PBMCs, obtained before treatment. This rearrangement joins TRBV19 to TRBJ2-3; 10 bases map to TRBD2. This TCR was recovered from a male donor with prostate cancer. The CDR3 bases are TGTGCCAGCGGGACTAGCGAGATCACAGATACGCAGTATTTT. Its protein is CASGTSEITDTQYF.